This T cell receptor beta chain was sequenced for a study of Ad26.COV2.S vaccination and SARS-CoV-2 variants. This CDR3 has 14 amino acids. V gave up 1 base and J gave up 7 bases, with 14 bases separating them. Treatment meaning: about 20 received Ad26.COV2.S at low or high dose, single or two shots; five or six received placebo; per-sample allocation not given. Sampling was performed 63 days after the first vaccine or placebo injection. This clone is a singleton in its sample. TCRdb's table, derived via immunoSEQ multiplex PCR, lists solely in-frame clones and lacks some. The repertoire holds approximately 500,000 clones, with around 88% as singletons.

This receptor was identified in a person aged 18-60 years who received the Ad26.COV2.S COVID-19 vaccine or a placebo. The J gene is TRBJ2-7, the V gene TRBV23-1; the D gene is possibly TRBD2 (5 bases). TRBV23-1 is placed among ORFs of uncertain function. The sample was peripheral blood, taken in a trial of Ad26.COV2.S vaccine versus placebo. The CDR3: CASSQFPKREEQYF. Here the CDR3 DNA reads TGCGCCAGCAGTCAATTCCCCAAAAGGGAGGAGCAGTACTTC.